A single sample gave rise to the 29 T cell receptor beta chains below, sequenced in a study of blood T cell repertoires in COVID-19. The assay was immunoSEQ multiplex PCR, and TCRdb's table has in-frame clones only and misses some. The sample lists approximately 190,000 clones; about 80% were seen once. The sequenced sample consisted of peripheral blood. The receptors originated from a human donor with acute or convalescent COVID-19. The donor label of this sample is uncertain.

V and J are TRBV5-6 and TRBJ1-6; D is ambiguous. V lost 3 bases to trimming and J lost 14 bases, with 15 bases between them. Germline V gene data show CDR1 as SGHDT and CDR2 as YYEEEE. The CDR3 is made up of 13 amino acids. The CDR3 sequence: CASSYDPRSALHF. DNA of the CDR3: TGTGCCAGCAGCTATGACCCGCGGTCGGCCCTCCACTTT.

The chain carries TRBV18 and TRBJ2-3; 9 nucleotides align to TRBD2. V trimming: 3 bases; J trimming: 5 bases; junction bases outside the gene matches: 6. This CDR3 region has 15 residues. CDR1 is KGHSH, CDR2 LQKENI, per germline. The CDR3 sequence is CASSPPGLAEDTQYF. CDR3 DNA sequence: TGTGCCAGCTCACCTCCGGGACTAGCTGAAGATACGCAGTATTTT. Looking up the rest from reference TRBV18 and TRBJ2-3 gives the full variable domain: NAGVMQNPRHLVRRRGQEARLRCSPMKGHSHVYWYRQLPEEGLKFMVYLQKENIIDESGMPKERFSAEFPKEGPSILRIQQVVRGDSAAYFCASSPPGLAEDTQYFGPGTRLTVL.

This sequence joins TRBV18 and TRBJ1-1; D might be TRBD1 (6 bases). Germline CDR1 is KGHSH and CDR2 is LQKENI. The V and J ends lost 5 bases and 0 bases respectively, with 10 bases between them. The CDR3 runs to 14 residues. CDR3 amino acids: CASSSGHMNTEAFF. CDR3 in DNA: TGTGCCAGCTCATCGGGACATATGAACACTGAAGCTTTCTTT.

This clone was counted a few times. The chain combines TRBV28 with TRBJ1-5; 7 bases are shared with TRBD1. Looked up from germline, CDR1 is MDHEN and CDR2 is SYDVKM. This CDR3 spans 16 amino acids. The V segment lost 6 bases and the J segment 3 bases; nucleotides outside the gene matches: 11. CDR3 in DNA: TGTGCCAGCAGGAAAATGGGACAGCCTGACAATCAGCCCCAGCATTTT. Its protein is CASRKMGQPDNQPQHF.

The CDR3 here is CACSGTATDTQYF. CDR3 in DNA: TGTGCCTGTAGCGGGACGGCCACAGATACGCAGTATTTT. The chain couples TRBV24-1 to TRBJ2-3; 8 positions match TRBD2. The germline gives CDR1 KGHDR, CDR2 SFDVKD. The CDR3 covers 13 residues. V lost 12 bases, J lost 2 bases, and 6 bases stayed unmatched.

The CDR3 DNA sequence: TGTGCCAGCAGCAAATGGGTGGCGGGTGGAAACACCATATATTTT. Its protein product is CASSKWVAGGNTIYF. V gene TRBV27 combines with J gene TRBJ1-3, with unresolved D. This CDR3 contains 15 residues. V was pared by 6 bases and J by 3 bases, with 15 bases between. Germline V lookup: CDR1 MNHEY, CDR2 SMNVEV (reference sequence).

This chain uses TRBV19 with TRBJ1-2; a weak D match, TRBD1 (6 bases). Germline V CDR1 and CDR2: LNHDA, SQIVND (reference sequence). This CDR3 is built from 14 residues. Trimming shortened V by 3 bases and J by 4 bases, and 12 bases separated the two germline ends. CDR3 sequence reads: CASSIPGQSYGYTF. CDR3 sequence (DNA): TGTGCCAGTAGTATCCCCGGACAGAGCTATGGCTACACCTTC. Full variable domain (rest looked up from reference TRBV19 and TRBJ1-2): DGGITQSPKYLFRKEGQNVTLSCEQNLNHDAMYWYRQDPGQGLRLIYYSQIVNDFQKGDIAEGYSVSREKKESFPLTVTSAQKNPTAFYLCASSIPGQSYGYTFGSGTRLTVV.

V and J are TRBV6-6 and TRBJ1-5; the D gene is possibly TRBD1 (5 bases). The V end lost 8 bases, the J end lost 7 bases, and 15 bases lay between the germline ends. CDR1 is MNHNY and CDR2 is SVGAGI in the germline V gene (reference sequence). This CDR3 contains 13 residues. This CDR3 is CASGEEGPQPQHF. The CDR3 DNA is TGTGCCAGCGGAGAGGAGGGGCCACAGCCCCAGCATTTT.

V usage is TRBV7-2 and J usage is TRBJ2-4, with a weak D call TRBD1 (6 bases). Germline V lookup: CDR1 SGHTA, CDR2 FQGNSA. CDR3 length equals 15 residues. V lost 7 bases and J lost 0, with 13 bases in between. CDR3 sequence reads: CASNQGHLAKNIQYF. The CDR3 nucleotides are TGTGCCAGCAACCAGGGACACTTAGCCAAAAACATTCAGTACTTC.

The J gene is TRBJ2-1, the V gene TRBV9, with 7 nucleotides matching TRBD1. J gave up 9 bases and V 2 bases, and 11 bases lay outside the gene matches. The germline V gene has CDR1 SGDLS and CDR2 YYNGEE. The CDR3 consists of 15 residues. CDR3 sequence reads: CASSVETGWRGEQFF. The DNA of the CDR3 is TGTGCCAGCAGCGTCGAGACAGGGTGGAGAGGTGAGCAGTTCTTC.

The chain links TRBV5-1 to TRBJ1-5, with TRBD1 matching over 12 bases. The CDR3 has 16 amino acids. Germline CDR1 is SGHRS and CDR2 is YFSETQ. With V trimmed by 4 bases and J by 3 bases, 5 bases remained unmatched. In DNA form, the CDR3 reads TGCGCCAGCAGCCCCGGGACAGGGGGCGACAATCAGCCCCAGCATTTT. Translated: CASSPGTGGDNQPQHF.

The chain recombines TRBV10-3 with TRBJ2-6; D gene ambiguous. The V and J ends lost 6 bases and 6 bases respectively, with 15 bases between them. Germline V lookup: CDR1 ENHRY, CDR2 SYGVKD. This CDR3 has 15 residues. This chain's CDR3 is CAIRGQRSEANVLTF. The CDR3, as DNA: TGTGCCATCAGGGGCCAACGCTCGGAGGCCAACGTCCTGACTTTC.

The rearrangement uses TRBV7-3 and TRBJ2-3; 9 nucleotides agree with TRBD1. With 3 bases clipped from V and 5 bases from J, the junction kept 6 bases outside the gene matches. In germline, CDR1 is SGHTA, CDR2 FQGTGA. The CDR3 is made up of 15 amino acids. The CDR3 nucleotides read TGTGCCAGCAGCTTTTCCAGACAGGGGGTAGATACGCAGTATTTT. It encodes CASSFSRQGVDTQYF.

This clone was detected a few times. The chain carries TRBV4-1 and TRBJ1-2, with D possibly matching TRBD1 (5 bases). This CDR3 has 15 residues. V lost 0 bases and J 4 bases, leaving 12 bases between the germline ends. Per the germline V gene, CDR1 is MGHRA and CDR2 is YSYEKL. This CDR3 reads CASSQERGGIYGYTF. The CDR3 coding sequence is TGCGCCAGCAGCCAAGAGCGGGGCGGAATCTATGGCTACACCTTC.

The chain couples TRBV13 to TRBJ1-2, with a tentative D call TRBD1 (5 bases). Germline loops: CDR1 PRHDT, CDR2 FYEKMQ (reference sequence). The CDR3 totals 16 residues. Trimming removed 5 bases at V and 1 base at J, with 17 bases between. The CDR3: CASSPSGEGFNYGYTF. CDR3 nucleotide sequence: TGTGCCAGCAGCCCTTCTGGGGAGGGGTTTAACTATGGCTACACCTTC.

The chain uses TRBV9 and TRBJ2-3; TRBD2 matches 11 bases. The CDR3 contains 18 residues. Germline CDR1 and CDR2: SGDLS and YYNGEE. Trimming removed 0 bases from V and 4 bases from J; junction bases left unmatched: 10. The CDR3 sequence: CASSVAKTSGITADTQYF. The CDR3, as DNA: TGTGCCAGCAGCGTAGCCAAGACTAGCGGGATTACAGCAGATACGCAGTATTTT. Full variable domain (outside the CDR3, taken from reference TRBV9 and TRBJ2-3): DSGVTQTPKHLITATGQRVTLRCSPRSGDLSVYWYQQSLDQGLQFLIQYYNGEERAKGNILERFSAQQFPDLHSELNLSSLELGDSALYFCASSVAKTSGITADTQYFGPGTRLTVL.

This clone was detected once. One end of the junction is discordant with germline, which a read error may explain. V is TRBV5-1 and J is TRBJ2-2, with TRBD1 identical over 7 bases. Germline V gives CDR1 SGHRS, CDR2 YFSETQ. CDR3 length equals 16 residues. This CDR3 reads CASSLGDREDTGELLF. For the CDR3, the DNA is TGCGCCAGCAGCTTGGGGGACAGAGAGGACACCGGGGAGCTGCTTTTT.

V gene TRBV3-1 (or the pseudogene TRBV3-2) combines with J gene TRBJ2-1, with 12 bases lining up with TRBD2. The CDR3 covers 17 residues. V lost 4 bases, J lost 0 bases, and 4 bases stayed unmatched. Germline-derived CDR1 and CDR2 are LGHDT and YNNKEL (reference sequence). The CDR3 DNA sequence: TGTGCCAGCAGCCGTACTAGCGGGGGGAGCTCCTACAATGAGCAGTTCTTC. The encoded protein is CASSRTSGGSSYNEQFF.

V is TRBV7-2 and J is TRBJ2-1; 8 bases match TRBD2. The CDR3 spans 16 residues. The trim removed 4 bases at V and 2 bases at J, leaving 7 bases unmatched. From germline, CDR1 is SGHTA and CDR2 FQGNSA. This chain's CDR3 is CASSSGGGRPYNEQFF. CDR3 DNA sequence: TGTGCCAGCAGCTCTGGGGGCGGGAGGCCCTACAATGAGCAGTTCTTC.

This clone was detected once. The chain employs TRBV6-2 or TRBV6-3 and TRBJ2-2; 12 nucleotides line up with TRBD1. The CDR3 sequence is 16 residues long. The germline V gene has CDR1 MNHEY and CDR2 SVGEGT. With V trimmed by 6 bases and J by 7 bases, 9 bases remained unmatched. The CDR3 region is CASSSPGQGAVGELFF. In nucleotides, the CDR3 is TGTGCCAGCAGCTCCCCGGGACAGGGGGCGGTCGGGGAGCTGTTTTTT.

The rearrangement links TRBV27 to TRBJ2-2; tentative D call: TRBD2 (5 bases). V was shortened by 6 bases and J by 3 bases, with 11 bases between the two germline ends. This CDR3 contains 14 residues. Per the germline V gene, CDR1 is MNHEY and CDR2 is SMNVEV (reference sequence). The CDR3 sequence: CASSPGGYTGELFF. The CDR3 DNA sequence: TGTGCCAGCAGCCCTGGAGGCTACACCGGGGAGCTGTTTTTT.

For the CDR3, the DNA is TGTGCCAGCAGCCGCCTCGGACAGGGACCCTACGAGCAGTACTTC. It encodes CASSRLGQGPYEQYF. The rearrangement links TRBV6-5 to TRBJ2-7; the match to TRBD1 covers 8 bases. Germline V gene lookup returns CDR1 MNHEY and CDR2 SVGAGI. Trimming took 6 bases from V and 2 from J; bases not matched to a gene: 9. CDR3 length: 15 amino acids.

The chain combines TRBV21-1 with TRBJ2-5; the table's D call, TRBD2, has no DNA check behind it. TRBV21-1 is listed as a pseudogene. The CDR3 is 13 residues long. The CDR3 region is CASSGLAKETQYF. For the CDR3, the DNA is TGTGCCAGCAGTGGACTAGCCAAAGAGACCCAGTACTTC.

The genes are TRBV19 and TRBJ2-1, with a tentative D call TRBD2 (6 bases). CDR3 length: 15 residues. Trimming removed 6 bases from V and 4 bases from J, with 16 bases in between. Germline CDR1 is LNHDA and CDR2 is SQIVND (reference sequence). CDR3 in DNA: TGTGCCAGTAGGGATGCGGGCGGGACGTACAATGAGCAGTTCTTC. Protein sequence: CASRDAGGTYNEQFF.

The chain carries TRBV19 and TRBJ1-5, with 9 bases aligning to TRBD1. CDR1 and CDR2 (germline): LNHDA, SQIVND (reference sequence). The CDR3 totals 15 residues. V was pared by 5 bases and J by 9 bases, with 11 bases of the junction left unmatched. CDR3 sequence reads: CASSPRRQGVRPQHF. For the CDR3, the DNA is TGTGCCAGTAGTCCAAGGCGACAGGGGGTTCGGCCCCAGCATTTT.

The rearrangement joins TRBV6-5 to TRBJ1-5, with a weak D call TRBD1 (6 bases). CDR1 is MNHEY and CDR2 is SVGAGI in the germline V gene. The CDR3 loop spans 15 amino acids. Trimming pared 0 bases from V and 6 bases from J, leaving 12 bases between. CDR3 nucleotides: TGTGCCAGCAGTTACTCGACCACAGGGAGTCAGCCCCAGCATTTT. It translates to CASSYSTTGSQPQHF.

The V and J genes are TRBV20-1 and TRBJ2-3, with 8 positions matching TRBD2. Trimming at V came to 5 bases and at J to 11 bases, leaving 6 bases not matched to a gene. The CDR3 loop spans 11 amino acids. CDR1 and CDR2 from the germline V gene are DFQATT and SNEGSKA (reference sequence). The CDR3 DNA is TGCAGTGCTGCCCTAGCGGGCAGGCAGTATTTT. This encodes CSAALAGRQYF.

The chain joins TRBV28 to TRBJ2-5; D is possibly TRBD1 (6 bases). The CDR3 consists of 14 residues. With 5 bases removed from V and 6 bases from J, the gap between germline ends came to 16 bases. Germline values: CDR1 MDHEN, CDR2 SYDVKM. The CDR3 region is CASSTGRTVKTQYF. CDR3 nucleotides: TGTGCCAGCAGTACCGGCAGGACAGTCAAGACCCAGTACTTC.

V gene TRBV27 combines with J gene TRBJ2-7; a possible D gene is TRBD1 (5 bases). Germline V gene lookup returns CDR1 MNHEY and CDR2 SMNVEV (reference sequence). Trimming pared 5 bases from V and 0 bases from J, leaving 11 bases between. The CDR3 sequence is 14 residues long. The CDR3 region is CASSQSRDSYEQYF. CDR3 nucleotides: TGTGCCAGCAGTCAGTCCAGGGACTCCTACGAGCAGTACTTC.